The text below deals with one T cell receptor beta chain. PCR was performed using 60 Vbeta and 13 Jbeta primers. Here immunoSEQ multiplex PCR was the method, and the copy in TCRdb shows in-frame clones only, minus some. Of roughly 190,000 clones in the sample, around three quarters were seen once. The data were obtained in a study of cytomegalovirus exposure and HLA in healthy donors. CDR1 is ENHRY, CDR2 SYGVKD, per germline. CDR3 length equals 15 residues. V was clipped by 3 bases and J by 2 bases; unmatched bases: 4. The TCR sequence derives from a woman aged 18-29 years in good health and CMV-seronegative. Sequenced material: PBMCs. The chain joins TRBV10-3 to TRBJ2-5; 9 bases are a match to TRBD1. The CDR3 sequence: CAISDRDRDQETQYF. CDR3 sequence (DNA): TGTGCCATCAGTGATAGGGACAGGGATCAAGAGACCCAGTACTTC.